This TCR beta chain was sequenced in a study of vaccination and CD4 T cells after COVID-19. Sequenced with the Oncomine TCR Beta short-read assay was DNA taken from cultured CD4+ T cells. From the PCR reads, TCRdb called clonotypes with MiXCR, one entry per CDR3 protein. Of some 3,100 distinct CDR3 sequences detected, 65% to 85% appear once; the ten largest clones hold around 36%. The CDR3 runs to 17 residues. Germline trimming cut 6 bases from V and 2 bases from J; bases unmatched to any gene: 5. The germline V gene encodes CDR1 MNHEY and CDR2 SMNVEV (reference sequence). With respect to this clonotype: As yet, its antigen is unknown.

Treatment given: approximately nine-day PBMC culture with coronavirus spike peptide pools or control peptides (ViraFEST assay). The specimen was CD4+ T cells from blood, cultured in vitro. The receptor was derived from a human donor who had recovered from COVID-19. The rearrangement joins TRBV27 to TRBJ2-6, with TRBD1 matching 12 bases. CDR3 in DNA: TGTGCCAGCAGGTCCCGGGACAGGGGGCCTGGGGCCAACGTCCTGACTTTC. It is translated as CASRSRDRGPGANVLTF. Full variable domain (missing parts from reference TRBV27 and TRBJ2-6): EAQVTQNPRYLITVTGKKLTVTCSQNMNHEYMSWYRQDPGLGLRQIYYSMNVEVTDKGDVPEGYKVSRKEKRNFPLILESPSPNQTSLYFCASRSRDRGPGANVLTFGAGSRLTVL.